One and the same sample provided the 21 T cell receptor beta chains below, sequenced in a study of vaccination and CD4 T cells after COVID-19. Sequencing of the DNA from cultured CD4+ T cells was carried out with the Oncomine TCR Beta short-read assay. In TCRdb, the PCR reads were re-called with MiXCR into one record per CDR3 protein. Of approximately 6,800 distinct CDR3 sequences listed, around two fifths are singletons. These receptors are not linked to any known antigen. Treatment reported: approximately nine-day PBMC culture with coronavirus spike peptide pools or control peptides (ViraFEST assay). From the unexposed donor, CD4+ T cells were collected ahead of the COVID-19 pandemic (2011-2018). Sequencing input: CD4+ T cells from blood, cultured in vitro. Receptors were obtained from a human donor in good health.

The V and J genes are TRBV4-2 and TRBJ1-5; D remains ambiguous. This CDR3 is built from 13 residues. CDR1 and CDR2 from the germline V gene are LGHNA and YNFKEQ. Trimming removed 1 base from V and 5 bases from J, with 6 bases in between. CDR3 amino acids: CASSQGADQPQHF. For the CDR3, the DNA is TGTGCCAGCAGCCAAGGGGCGGATCAGCCCCAGCATTTT.

V is TRBV20-1 and J is TRBJ2-2, with 8 bases that match TRBD2. The CDR3 sequence is 16 residues long. The V gene end was trimmed by 4 bases and the J gene end by 1 base; junction bases not matched to a gene: 8. From germline, CDR1 is DFQATT and CDR2 SNEGSKA (reference sequence). The CDR3 loop reads CSAMGTRTMNTGELFF. The CDR3 DNA reads as TGCAGTGCTATGGGGACTAGGACTATGAACACCGGGGAGCTGTTTTTT.

This clonotype turned up a few times. The J gene is TRBJ2-1, the V gene TRBV20-1; TRBD2 matches at 12 bases. The length of the CDR3 is 15 residues. V lost 5 bases to trimming and J lost 2 bases; unmatched junction nucleotides: 4. Germline V gene sequence: CDR1 DFQATT, CDR2 SNEGSKA (reference sequence). The CDR3 region is CSADTSGRTYNEQFF. The CDR3 DNA sequence: TGCAGTGCTGACACTAGCGGGAGGACCTACAATGAGCAGTTCTTC.

This chain joins TRBV4-2 and TRBJ1-2; D is undetermined. CDR1 LGHNA and CDR2 YNFKEQ come from the germline V gene. The CDR3 contains 14 residues. V was trimmed by 0 bases and J by 8 bases, leaving 13 bases between them. CDR3 sequence reads: CASSQESKETGYTF. CDR3 in DNA: TGTGCCAGCAGCCAAGAGAGTAAGGAGACAGGCTACACCTTC.

CDR3 amino acids: CSPGRGSDGYTF. The CDR3 DNA is TGCAGCCCCGGGAGGGGCTCGGATGGCTACACCTTC. The chain has TRBV20-1 and TRBJ1-2, with TRBD1 as a possible D gene (5 bases). Germline loops: CDR1 DFQATT, CDR2 SNEGSKA (reference sequence). The CDR3 is made up of 12 amino acids.

The genes are TRBV20-1 and TRBJ1-5; D is unresolved. With 3 bases removed from V and 2 bases from J, the gap between germline ends came to 11 bases. The CDR3 spans 14 residues. Germline V CDR1 and CDR2: DFQATT, SNEGSKA (reference sequence). The CDR3 DNA follows: TGCAGTGCTAGTACGGGGTACCGCAATCAGCCCCAGCATTTT. Translated: CSASTGYRNQPQHF.

The chain employs TRBV6-5 and TRBJ2-1; TRBD2 is a possible D gene (6 bases). V was clipped by 4 bases and J by 8 bases, with 18 bases between them. The CDR3 spans 15 residues. From germline, CDR1 is MNHEY and CDR2 SVGAGI. The CDR3 spells CASSLGRRDWHEQFF. Written as DNA, the CDR3 is TGTGCCAGCAGTTTGGGCAGACGGGACTGGCATGAGCAGTTCTTC.

J is TRBJ1-1 and V is TRBV29-1, with TRBD1 as a possible D gene (6 bases). This CDR3 spans 13 amino acids. Germline loops: CDR1 SQVTM, CDR2 ANQGSEA. V was shortened by 7 bases and J by 0 bases, with 12 bases between the two germline ends. The CDR3 spells CSAEGGLNTEAFF. The CDR3 DNA reads as TGCAGCGCGGAGGGGGGGCTGAACACTGAAGCTTTCTTT.

V is TRBV10-3 and J is TRBJ2-2; no reliable D call. The CDR3 covers 12 residues. V was clipped by 11 bases and J by 5 bases, with 12 bases between them. Germline V gene data show CDR1 as ENHRY and CDR2 as SYGVKD. The CDR3 DNA reads TGTGCCTTTCGAACGGTTACCGGGGAGCTGTTTTTT. Amino acid sequence: CAFRTVTGELFF.

This clonotype was detected a few times. V is TRBV19 and J is TRBJ2-2; a possible D gene is TRBD2 (6 bases). V was trimmed by 6 bases and J by 1 base, leaving 12 bases between them. Germline loops: CDR1 LNHDA, CDR2 SQIVND (reference sequence). CDR3 size: 15 residues. CDR3 sequence reads: CASRSLGGNTGELFF. CDR3 sequence (DNA): TGTGCCAGTAGGAGTCTGGGGGGGAACACCGGGGAGCTGTTTTTT.

This clonotype came up a few times. The rearrangement links TRBV20-1 to TRBJ1-6; D remains unclear. The V end was cut by 0 bases, the J end by 5 bases, with 11 bases between. The CDR3 length is 15 residues. Germline assignment: CDR1 DFQATT and CDR2 SNEGSKA (reference sequence). CDR3 sequence reads: CSARESEKHNSPLHF. CDR3 nucleotides: TGCAGTGCTAGAGAGTCAGAGAAACATAATTCACCCCTCCACTTT.

Only a few counts were recorded for this clonotype. This sequence joins TRBV6-1 and TRBJ1-3; D remains unclear. The CDR3 is 12 amino acids. In germline, CDR1 is MNHNS, CDR2 SASEGT. Trimming cost V 7 bases and J 2 bases, with 6 bases left between them. CDR3 loop: CASTTAGNTIYF. CDR3 DNA: TGTGCCAGCACGACGGCTGGAAACACCATATATTTT.

The chain uses TRBV7-7 and TRBJ2-2, with 10 nucleotides matching TRBD2. CDR1 and CDR2 from the germline V gene are SSHAT and FNYEAQ (reference sequence). Trimming at V came to 1 base and at J to 5 bases, leaving 7 bases not matched to a gene. The CDR3 spans 17 residues. The CDR3 is CASSLEREGCSTGELFF. In DNA, the CDR3 is TGTGCCAGCAGCTTAGAGCGGGAGGGATGTTCGACCGGGGAGCTGTTTTTT.

This clonotype was picked up a small number of times. The gene calls are TRBV29-1 and TRBJ1-2; unclear D gene. This CDR3 contains 13 residues. Germline CDR1 reads SQVTM; CDR2 reads ANQGSEA. V was cut by 3 bases and J by 5 bases, with 13 bases left in between. The chain's CDR3 is CSVERSRQYGYTF. CDR3 DNA sequence: TGCAGCGTTGAGCGGAGTAGGCAGTATGGCTACACCTTC. The entire variable domain, with the rest obtained from reference TRBV29-1 and TRBJ1-2, is as follows: SAVISQKPSRDICQRGTSLTIQCQVDSQVTMMFWYRQQPGQSLTLIATANQGSEATYESGFVIDKFPISRPNLTFSTLTVSNMSPEDSSIYLCSVERSRQYGYTFGSGTRLTVV.

The chain uses TRBV28 and TRBJ1-1; D not certain. The CDR3 is 12 residues long. Germline loops: CDR1 MDHEN, CDR2 SYDVKM. The ends were cut back, 10 bases at V and 2 bases at J, with 11 bases in the middle. DNA of the CDR3: TGTGCCACCTCACGCAGAAACACTGAAGCTTTCTTT. It specifies CATSRRNTEAFF.

The chain employs TRBV6-1 and TRBJ1-4, with 9 bases lining up with TRBD1. J was trimmed by 7 bases and V by 4 bases; bases with no gene match: 7. CDR1 and CDR2 from the germline V gene are MNHNS and SASEGT. This CDR3 has 15 residues. As DNA, the CDR3 is TGTGCCAGCAGTGCAGGGGACAGGGTGGGTGAAAAACTGTTTTTT. It codes for CASSAGDRVGEKLFF.

In this sample, this clonotype turned up a few times. The V call is TRBV7-9, the J call TRBJ2-3; D is unclear. The CDR3 is 13 amino acids. V was pared by 1 base and J by 4 bases, with 6 bases between. Per germline, CDR1 SEHNR and CDR2 FQNEAQ (reference sequence). This CDR3 reads CASSLVGADTQYF. CDR3 coding DNA: TGTGCCAGCAGCTTAGTGGGCGCAGATACGCAGTATTTT.

In its sample, this clonotype was seen once. The chain has TRBV12-3 or TRBV12-4 and TRBJ1-1; 7 bases line up with TRBD1. The CDR3 runs 13 residues. The J segment lost 7 bases and the V segment lost 6 bases, leaving 8 bases of the junction unmatched. The CDR3 protein is CASSINRGGEAFF. The CDR3 DNA reads TGTGCCAGCAGCATTAACAGGGGCGGTGAAGCTTTCTTT.

The chain recombines TRBV7-9 with TRBJ2-2; TRBD1 is a possible D gene (6 bases). Germline assignment: CDR1 SEHNR and CDR2 FQNEAQ (reference sequence). The V end lost 5 bases, the J end lost 9 bases, and 10 bases lay between the germline ends. The CDR3 extends over 12 amino acids. The CDR3 here is CASSPQGWELFF. DNA of the CDR3: TGTGCCAGCAGCCCACAGGGATGGGAGCTGTTTTTT.

This clonotype has a handful of counts. This chain links TRBV7-2 with TRBJ2-1; 10 bases map to TRBD2. CDR3 length: 15 residues. With 5 bases clipped from V and 3 bases from J, the junction kept 4 bases outside the gene matches. Germline CDR1 reads SGHTA; CDR2 reads FQGNSA. This CDR3 reads CASSPTSGNYNEQFF. In DNA, the CDR3 is TGTGCCAGCAGCCCCACTAGCGGGAACTACAATGAGCAGTTCTTC.

A single count supports this clonotype. This chain joins TRBV12-3 or TRBV12-4 and TRBJ1-3; no firm D call. The CDR3 runs 13 residues. The V end was cut by 7 bases, the J end by 0 bases, with 7 bases between. Here the CDR3 reads CASIRGSGNTIYF. As DNA, the CDR3 is TGTGCCAGCATTCGGGGCTCTGGAAACACCATATATTTT.